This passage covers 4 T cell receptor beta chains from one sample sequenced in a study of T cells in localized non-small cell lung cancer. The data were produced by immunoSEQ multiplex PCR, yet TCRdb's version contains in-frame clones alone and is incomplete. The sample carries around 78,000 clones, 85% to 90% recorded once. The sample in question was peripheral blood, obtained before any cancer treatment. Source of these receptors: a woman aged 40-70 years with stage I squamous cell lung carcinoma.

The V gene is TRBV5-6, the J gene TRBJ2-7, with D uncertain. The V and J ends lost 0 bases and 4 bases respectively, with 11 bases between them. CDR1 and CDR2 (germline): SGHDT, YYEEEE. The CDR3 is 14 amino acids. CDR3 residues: CASSLASGDYEQYF. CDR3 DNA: TGTGCCAGCAGCTTGGCTTCAGGAGATTACGAGCAGTACTTC.

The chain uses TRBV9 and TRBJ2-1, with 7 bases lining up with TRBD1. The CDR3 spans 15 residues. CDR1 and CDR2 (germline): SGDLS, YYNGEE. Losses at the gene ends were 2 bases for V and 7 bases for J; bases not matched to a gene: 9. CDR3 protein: CASSVDRVSENEQFF. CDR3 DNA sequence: TGTGCCAGCAGCGTCGACAGGGTCTCGGAGAATGAGCAGTTCTTC.

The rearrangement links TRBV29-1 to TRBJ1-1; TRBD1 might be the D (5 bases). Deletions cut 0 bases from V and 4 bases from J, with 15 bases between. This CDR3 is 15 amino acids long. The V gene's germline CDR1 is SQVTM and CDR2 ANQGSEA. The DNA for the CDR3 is TGCAGCGTTGAAGATGCCAGTGCCCAGGGCACTGAAGCTTTCTTT. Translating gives CSVEDASAQGTEAFF.

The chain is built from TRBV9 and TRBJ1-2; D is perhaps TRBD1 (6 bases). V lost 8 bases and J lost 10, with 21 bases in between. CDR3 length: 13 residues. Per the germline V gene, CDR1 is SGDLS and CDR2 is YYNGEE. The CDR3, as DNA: TGTGCCAGTTCCAGCTGGGGGGCGGCCGACTACACCTTC. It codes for CASSSWGAADYTF.